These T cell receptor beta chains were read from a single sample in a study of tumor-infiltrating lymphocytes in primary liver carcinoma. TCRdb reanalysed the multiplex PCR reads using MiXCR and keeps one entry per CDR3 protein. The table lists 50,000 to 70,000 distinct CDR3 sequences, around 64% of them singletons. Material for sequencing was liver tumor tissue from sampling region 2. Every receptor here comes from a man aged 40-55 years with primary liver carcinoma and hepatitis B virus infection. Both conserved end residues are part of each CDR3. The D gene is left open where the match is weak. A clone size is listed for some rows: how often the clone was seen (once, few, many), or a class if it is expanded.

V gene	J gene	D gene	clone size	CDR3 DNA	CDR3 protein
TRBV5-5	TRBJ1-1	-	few	TGTGCCAGCAGTCCTACAGGGTCTTCCCCTGAAGCTTTCTTT	CASSPTGSSPEAFF
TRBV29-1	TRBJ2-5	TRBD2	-	TGCAGCGTAATTCCCTGGACTAGCGGTTTACAAGAGGCCCAGTACTTC	CSVIPWTSGLQEAQYF
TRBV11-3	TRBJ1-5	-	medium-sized	TGTGCCAGCAGCCAAAGAACTCGACAGGAGAATAGCAATCAGCCCCAGCATTTT	CASSQRTRQENSNQPQHF
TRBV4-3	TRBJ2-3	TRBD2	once	TGCGCCAGTAGCCAGGGGACTAGCGGGACCACAGATACGCTGTATTTT	CASSQGTSGTTDTLYF
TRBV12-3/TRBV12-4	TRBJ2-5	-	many	TGTGCCAGCGGGGAAGCATCCCAAGAGACCCAGTACTTC	CASGEASQETQYF
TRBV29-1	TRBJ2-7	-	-	TGCAGCGTTCTGGACGAACCCGGCGAGCAGTACTTC	CSVLDEPGEQYF
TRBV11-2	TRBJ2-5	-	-	TGTGCCGGCAGCTTAGTGTCGCGATCGAAAGAGACTCAGTACTTC	CAGSLVSRSKETQYF
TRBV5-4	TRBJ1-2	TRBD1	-	TGTGCCAGCAGCCCGGGACAGGGGGCGCAGAACTATGACTACACCTTC	CASSPGQGAQNYDYTF
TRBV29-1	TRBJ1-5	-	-	TGCAGCGTTAAAGTGGGAGTAAGCACAGATACGCAGCATTTT	CSVKVGVSTDTQHF
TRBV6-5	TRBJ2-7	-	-	TGTGCCAGCAGTTACGGGGGGGCGTGTGAGCAGTGCTTC	CASSYGGACEQCF
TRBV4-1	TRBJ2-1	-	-	TGCGCAGGCAGCCAAGGGCTAGCTGAAGGCTCCTACAATGAGCAGTTCTTC	CAGSQGLAEGSYNEQFF
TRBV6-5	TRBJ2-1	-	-	TGTGCCAGCAGTTATGTCGCAGGGAGGTGGAATGTCCAGTTCTTC	CASSYVAGRWNVQFF
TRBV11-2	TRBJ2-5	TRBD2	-	TGTGTCAGCAACCAAACTCCTGGCGGGAGGATAGAGACCCAGTACTTC	CVSNQTPGGRIETQYF
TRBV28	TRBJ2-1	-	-	TGTGCCAGCAGTTCACCGTTGGGGACCAGCTCCTACAATGAGCAGTTCTTC	CASSSPLGTSSYNEQFF
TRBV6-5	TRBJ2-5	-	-	TGTGCCAGCAGTTACTCGCAGTGCCGGCAAGAGGCCCAGTACTTC	CASSYSQCRQEAQYF
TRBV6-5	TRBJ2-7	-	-	TGTGCCAGCACTGGGATATCCTCCTACGAGCAGTATTTC	CASTGISSYEQYF
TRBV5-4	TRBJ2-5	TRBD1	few	TGTGCCAGCAGCCCTAAGGACAGGGGAGGGGAGACCCAGTACTTC	CASSPKDRGGETQYF
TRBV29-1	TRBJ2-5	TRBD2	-	TGTAGCGCCGCCGGACTAGCTCAAGAGACCCAGTGCTTC	CSAAGLAQETQCF
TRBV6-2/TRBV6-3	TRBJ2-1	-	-	TGTGCCAACAGTTATCGTGCCTCCTTGTCCTTC	CANSYRASLSF
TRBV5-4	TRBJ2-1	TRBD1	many	TGTGCCAGCAGCTCCGAGGGGGACAGGCTCAATGAGCAGTTCTTC	CASSSEGDRLNEQFF
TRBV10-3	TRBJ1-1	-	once	TGTGCCATCAGAGACGGAAACACTGAAGCTTTCTTT	CAIRDGNTEAFF
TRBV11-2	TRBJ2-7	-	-	TGTGCCAGCAGCTTAGAGATTGCACCAAAACACTACGAGCAGTACTTC	CASSLEIAPKHYEQYF
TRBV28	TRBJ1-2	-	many	TGTGCCAGCAGTTTAAGCTTTAAGGTTGGCTACACCTTC	CASSLSFKVGYTF
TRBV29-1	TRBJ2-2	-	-	TGCAGCGTTGGACAGTCGAATACCGGGGAGCTGTTTTTT	CSVGQSNTGELFF
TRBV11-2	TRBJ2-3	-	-	TGTGCCAACAGCTTACCAGTGAGCACAGATACGCAGTATTTT	CANSLPVSTDTQYF
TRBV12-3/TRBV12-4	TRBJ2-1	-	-	TGTGCCAGCAGTGGGCCCCGGCGGACCCCTCTGGATGAGCAGTTCTTC	CASSGPRRTPLDEQFF